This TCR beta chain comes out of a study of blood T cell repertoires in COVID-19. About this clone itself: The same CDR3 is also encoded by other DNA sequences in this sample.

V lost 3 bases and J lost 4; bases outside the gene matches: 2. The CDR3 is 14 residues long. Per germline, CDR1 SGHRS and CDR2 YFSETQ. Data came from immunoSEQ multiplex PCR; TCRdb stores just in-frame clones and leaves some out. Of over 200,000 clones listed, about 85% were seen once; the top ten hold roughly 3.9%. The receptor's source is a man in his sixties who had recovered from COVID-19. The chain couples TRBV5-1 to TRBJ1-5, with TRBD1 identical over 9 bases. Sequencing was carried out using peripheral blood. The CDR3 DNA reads TGCGCCAGCAGCTCGACAGGGGGTAATCAGCCCCAGCATTTT. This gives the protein CASSSTGGNQPQHF.